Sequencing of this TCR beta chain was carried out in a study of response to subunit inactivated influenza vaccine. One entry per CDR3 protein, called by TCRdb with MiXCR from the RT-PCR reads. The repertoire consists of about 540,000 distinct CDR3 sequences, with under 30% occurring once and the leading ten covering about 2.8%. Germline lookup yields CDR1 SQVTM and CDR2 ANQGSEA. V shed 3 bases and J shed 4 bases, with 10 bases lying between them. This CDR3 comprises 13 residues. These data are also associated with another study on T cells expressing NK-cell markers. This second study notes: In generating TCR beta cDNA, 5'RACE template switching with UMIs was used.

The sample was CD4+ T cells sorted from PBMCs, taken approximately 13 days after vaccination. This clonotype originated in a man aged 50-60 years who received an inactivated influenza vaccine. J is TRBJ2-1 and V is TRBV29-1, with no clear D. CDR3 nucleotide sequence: TGCAGCGTTGAGCCCGGCGGATACAATGAGCAGTTCTTC. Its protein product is CSVEPGGYNEQFF.